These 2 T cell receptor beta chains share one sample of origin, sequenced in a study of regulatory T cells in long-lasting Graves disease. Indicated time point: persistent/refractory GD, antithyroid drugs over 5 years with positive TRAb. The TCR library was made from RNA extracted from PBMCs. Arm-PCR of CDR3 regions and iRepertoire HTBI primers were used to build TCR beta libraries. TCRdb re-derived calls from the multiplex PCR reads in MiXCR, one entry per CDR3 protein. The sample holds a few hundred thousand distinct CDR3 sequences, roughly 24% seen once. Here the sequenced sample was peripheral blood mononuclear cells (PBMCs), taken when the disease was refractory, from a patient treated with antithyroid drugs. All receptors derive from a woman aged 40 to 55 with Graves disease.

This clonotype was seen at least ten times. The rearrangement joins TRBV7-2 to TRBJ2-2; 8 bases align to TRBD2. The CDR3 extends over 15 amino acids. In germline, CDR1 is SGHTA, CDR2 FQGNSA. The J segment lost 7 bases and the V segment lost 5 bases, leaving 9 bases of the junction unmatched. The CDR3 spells CASSHGREFGGELFF. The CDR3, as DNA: TGTGCCAGCAGCCACGGGAGGGAATTTGGCGGGGAGCTGTTTTTT.

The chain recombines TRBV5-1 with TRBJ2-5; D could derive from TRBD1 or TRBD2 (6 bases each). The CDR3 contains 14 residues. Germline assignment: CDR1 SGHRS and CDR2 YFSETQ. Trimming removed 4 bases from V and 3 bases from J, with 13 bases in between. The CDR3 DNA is TGCGCCAGCAGCGCCGGGGGCAGAAAAGAGACCCAGTACTTC. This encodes CASSAGGRKETQYF.